These T cell receptor beta chains were read from a single sample in a study of shared clonotypes between healthy human individuals. Data came from immunoSEQ multiplex PCR; TCRdb stores just in-frame clones and leaves some out. The sample gives hundreds of thousands of clones, about 74% of which show up once; 1.5% to 2% is in the top ten. The sequenced sample consisted of memory CD4+ T cells sorted from blood. The source of these receptors is a woman aged 30 to 39 in good health. CDR3s include the opening cysteine and the closing phenylalanine or tryptophan. A D gene is named only where the DNA matches it firmly. Where a row states a size, it is once, few, many or the class of an expanded clone; other rows omit it.

cdr3_aa: CASRTTVRYEQYF
cdr3_nt: TGTGCCAGCAGGACGACGGTGCGCTACGAGCAGTACTTC
d_call: NA
v_call: TRBV6-1
clone_size: NA
j_call: TRBJ2-7

cdr3_aa: CASSEYRGGSYRGNEQFF
cdr3_nt: TGTGCCAGCAGTGAATATCGGGGCGGGAGCTACCGAGGGAATGAGCAGTTCTTC
d_call: TRBD2
v_call: TRBV25-1
clone_size: NA
j_call: TRBJ2-1

cdr3_aa: CASSPTGHHTEAFF
cdr3_nt: TGTGCCAGCAGCCCGACAGGGCACCACACTGAAGCTTTCTTT
d_call: TRBD1
v_call: TRBV11-3
clone_size: NA
j_call: TRBJ1-1

cdr3_aa: CASSWDRGGREQYF
cdr3_nt: TGCGCCAGCAGCTGGGACAGGGGCGGGCGAGAGCAGTACTTC
d_call: TRBD1
v_call: TRBV5-1
clone_size: NA
j_call: TRBJ2-7

cdr3_aa: CSVSKTGLETQYF
cdr3_nt: TGCAGCGTCTCCAAAACAGGGTTAGAGACCCAGTACTTC
d_call: NA
v_call: TRBV29-1
clone_size: once
j_call: TRBJ2-5

cdr3_aa: CASSFGHQETQYF
cdr3_nt: TGTGCCAGCAGCTTCGGGCACCAAGAGACCCAGTACTTC
d_call: NA
v_call: TRBV5-4
clone_size: NA
j_call: TRBJ2-5

cdr3_aa: CAWSGGGEKLFF
cdr3_nt: TGTGCCTGGAGCGGAGGGGGCGAAAAACTGTTTTTT
d_call: TRBD1
v_call: TRBV30
clone_size: NA
j_call: TRBJ1-4

cdr3_aa: CASSPSGTGGYEQYF
cdr3_nt: TGTGCCAGTAGCCCCTCCGGGACAGGAGGCTACGAGCAGTACTTC
d_call: TRBD1
v_call: TRBV19
clone_size: NA
j_call: TRBJ2-7

cdr3_aa: CASSHSNQPQHF
cdr3_nt: TGTGCCAGCAGCCATAGCAATCAGCCCCAGCATTTT
d_call: NA
v_call: TRBV6-1
clone_size: NA
j_call: TRBJ1-5

cdr3_aa: CASSQDPSGRESSYNEQFF
cdr3_nt: TGCGCCAGCAGCCAAGACCCTAGCGGGAGGGAAAGCTCCTACAATGAGCAGTTCTTC
d_call: TRBD2
v_call: TRBV4-1
clone_size: NA
j_call: TRBJ2-1

cdr3_aa: CASSSDRGLEQYF
cdr3_nt: TGTGCCAGCAGCTCGGACAGGGGGCTGGAGCAGTACTTC
d_call: TRBD1
v_call: TRBV7-9
clone_size: NA
j_call: TRBJ2-7

cdr3_aa: CASSSRDSRNTEAFF
cdr3_nt: TGTGCCAGCAGCTCCAGGGACAGCCGGAACACTGAAGCTTTCTTT
d_call: TRBD1
v_call: TRBV7-9
clone_size: NA
j_call: TRBJ1-1

cdr3_aa: CASSELAGGFDTQYF
cdr3_nt: TGTGCCAGCAGTGAACTAGCGGGAGGGTTTGATACGCAGTATTTT
d_call: TRBD2
v_call: TRBV2
clone_size: few
j_call: TRBJ2-3

cdr3_aa: CASTSAHQPQHF
cdr3_nt: TGTGCCAGCACCTCCGCACATCAGCCCCAGCATTTT
d_call: NA
v_call: TRBV6-5
clone_size: NA
j_call: TRBJ1-5

cdr3_aa: CASDTSGRFQETQYF
cdr3_nt: TGTGCCAGCGACACTAGCGGGAGGTTCCAAGAGACCCAGTACTTC
d_call: TRBD2
v_call: TRBV9
clone_size: NA
j_call: TRBJ2-5

cdr3_aa: CASSFTRSSTDTQYF
cdr3_nt: TGTGCCAGCAGTTTCACGCGAAGTTCCACAGATACGCAGTATTTT
d_call: NA
v_call: TRBV6-5
clone_size: NA
j_call: TRBJ2-3